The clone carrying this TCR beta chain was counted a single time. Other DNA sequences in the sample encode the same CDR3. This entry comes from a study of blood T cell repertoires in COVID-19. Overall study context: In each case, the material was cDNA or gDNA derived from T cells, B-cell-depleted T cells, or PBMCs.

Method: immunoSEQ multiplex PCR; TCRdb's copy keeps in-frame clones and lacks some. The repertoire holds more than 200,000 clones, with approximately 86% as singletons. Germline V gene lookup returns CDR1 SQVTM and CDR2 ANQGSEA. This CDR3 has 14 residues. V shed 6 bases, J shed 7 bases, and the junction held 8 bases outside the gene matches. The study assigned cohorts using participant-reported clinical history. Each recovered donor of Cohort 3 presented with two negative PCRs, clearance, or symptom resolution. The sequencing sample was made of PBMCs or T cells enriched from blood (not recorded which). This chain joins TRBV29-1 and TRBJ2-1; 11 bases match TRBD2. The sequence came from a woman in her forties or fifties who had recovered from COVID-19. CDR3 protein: CSVHSSGRFNEQFF. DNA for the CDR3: TGCAGCGTGCATTCTAGCGGGAGGTTTAATGAGCAGTTCTTC.